The 32 T cell receptor beta chains below were found in one sample sequenced in a study of technical replicates of blood from several donors. Profiled with immunoSEQ multiplex PCR; TCRdb holds only in-frame clones, not every one. The sample shows about 88,000 clones, around 94% of them seen only once. Sequencing was performed on T cells isolated from PBMCs. The receptors here all came from a human donor in good health.

The J gene is TRBJ1-2, the V gene TRBV6-5, with D perhaps TRBD1 (5 bases). The ends were cut back, 0 bases at V and 8 bases at J, with 10 bases in the middle. CDR3 length: 13 amino acids. The germline V gene encodes CDR1 MNHEY and CDR2 SVGAGI. The CDR3: CASSYSGGGGYTF. Written as DNA, the CDR3 is TGTGCCAGCAGTTACTCCGGGGGTGGGGGCTACACCTTC.

The rearrangement links TRBV7-9 to TRBJ1-5; 7 bases map to TRBD1. Trimming at V came to 1 base and at J to 5 bases, leaving 5 bases not matched to a gene. Per germline, CDR1 SEHNR and CDR2 FQNEAQ (reference sequence). The CDR3 is 15 amino acids. The CDR3 is CASSLDQGEYQPQHF. CDR3 coding DNA: TGTGCCAGCAGCTTAGATCAGGGGGAATATCAGCCCCAGCATTTT. Combining the CDR3 with reference TRBV7-9 and TRBJ1-5 gives the whole variable domain DTGVSQNPRHKITKRGQNVTFRCDPISEHNRLYWYRQTLGQGPEFLTYFQNEAQLEKSRLLSDRFSAERPKGSFSTLEIQRTEQGDSAMYLCASSLDQGEYQPQHFGDGTRLSIL.

The chain joins TRBV7-9 to TRBJ2-3; 11 nucleotides agree with TRBD2. V gave up 7 bases and J gave up 4 bases; unmatched junction bases: 7. This CDR3 comprises 15 residues. Germline values: CDR1 SEHNR, CDR2 FQNEAQ (reference sequence). In nucleotides, the CDR3 is TGTGCCAGCATCTCTAGCGGGAGGAACGCAGATACGCAGTATTTT. This sequence encodes CASISSGRNADTQYF.

CDR3 sequence reads: CASSSTSPEAFF. In DNA, the CDR3 is TGCGCCAGCAGCTCGACATCGCCGGAAGCTTTCTTT. The chain couples TRBV5-1 to TRBJ1-1, with unresolved D. In germline, CDR1 is SGHRS, CDR2 YFSETQ. With 3 bases removed from V and 8 bases from J, the gap between germline ends came to 11 bases. The CDR3 spans 12 residues. Supplemented by reference TRBV5-1 and TRBJ1-1, the full variable domain reads KAGVTQTPRYLIKTRGQQVTLSCSPISGHRSVSWYQQTPGQGLQFLFEYFSETQRNKGNFPGRFSGRQFSNSRSEMNVSTLELGDSALYLCASSSTSPEAFFGQGTRLTVV.

The chain carries TRBV7-2 and TRBJ2-7; 9 bases fit TRBD1. Looked up from germline, CDR1 is SGHTA and CDR2 is FQGNSA. V was clipped by 3 bases and J by 5 bases; unmatched bases: 5. CDR3 length equals 14 residues. The DNA of the CDR3 is TGTGCCAGCAGCTTGGGGACAGGGCCCCACGAGCAGTACTTC. Protein sequence: CASSLGTGPHEQYF. Supplemented by reference TRBV7-2 and TRBJ2-7, the full variable domain reads GAGVSQSPSNKVTEKGKDVELRCDPISGHTALYWYRQSLGQGLEFLIYFQGNSAPDKSGLPSDRFSAERTGGSVSTLTIQRTQQEDSAVYLCASSLGTGPHEQYFGPGTRLTVT.

The V call is TRBV19, the J call TRBJ2-3, with no clear D. The CDR3 loop spans 13 amino acids. CDR1 and CDR2 from the germline V gene are LNHDA and SQIVND (reference sequence). With 7 bases removed from V and 3 bases from J, the gap between germline ends came to 11 bases. The CDR3: CASTPPATDTQYF. DNA for the CDR3: TGTGCCAGTACCCCCCCCGCGACAGATACGCAGTATTTT.

The V gene is TRBV19, the J gene TRBJ1-2; 9 bases are a match to TRBD1. The CDR3 totals 18 residues. Germline V gene lookup returns CDR1 LNHDA and CDR2 SQIVND (reference sequence). V shed 8 bases and J 1 base; nucleotides not matched to a gene: 17. This chain's CDR3 is CASGGEPHTGGSNYGYTF. CDR3 bases: TGTGCCAGTGGGGGGGAGCCACATACAGGGGGCAGTAACTATGGCTACACCTTC.

The rearrangement joins TRBV6-1 to TRBJ1-2; D unclear. CDR1 is MNHNS and CDR2 is SASEGT in the germline V gene. The CDR3 spans 13 residues. The germline V and J ends were trimmed by 5 bases and 8 bases, with 15 bases remaining between them. The CDR3 spells CASSLEGVGGYTF. The DNA for the CDR3 is TGTGCCAGCAGTCTTGAGGGAGTTGGCGGCTACACCTTC.

The chain couples TRBV6-4 to TRBJ2-1; D is uncertain. The CDR3 extends over 14 amino acids. V lost 2 bases to trimming and J lost 8 bases, with 13 bases between them. The germline V gene has CDR1 MRHNA and CDR2 SNTAGT. This CDR3 is CASSDGPGLDEQFF. DNA for the CDR3: TGTGCCAGCAGTGACGGTCCTGGGCTCGATGAGCAGTTCTTC.

The V and J genes are TRBV9 and TRBJ2-1, with 8 bases matching TRBD2. CDR3 length: 16 amino acids. The junction had 11 bases not matched to a gene; V was cut back by 0 bases and J by 9 bases. Germline assignment: CDR1 SGDLS and CDR2 YYNGEE. The DNA for the CDR3 is TGTGCCAGCAGCGTAGTTGGTAGCGGGGTTTTGAGTGAGCAGTTCTTC. Translating it yields CASSVVGSGVLSEQFF.

This sequence joins TRBV6-1 and TRBJ2-1; D unclear. CDR3 size: 10 residues. The germline CDR1 and CDR2 sequences are MNHNS and SASEGT. V gave up 7 bases and J gave up 5 bases, with 3 bases separating them. The CDR3 bases are TGTGCCAGCACCGACAATGAGCAGTTCTTC. Its translation is CASTDNEQFF.

J is TRBJ2-1 and V is TRBV5-1; 11 nucleotides match TRBD2. The CDR3 is 15 residues long. V shed 1 base and J 8 bases; nucleotides not matched to a gene: 5. Per germline, CDR1 SGHRS and CDR2 YFSETQ. CDR3 DNA: TGCGCCAGCAGCTTGACCACTAGCGGGAGCTATGAGCAGTTCTTC. As protein: CASSLTTSGSYEQFF. Looking up the rest from reference TRBV5-1 and TRBJ2-1 gives the full variable domain: KAGVTQTPRYLIKTRGQQVTLSCSPISGHRSVSWYQQTPGQGLQFLFEYFSETQRNKGNFPGRFSGRQFSNSRSEMNVSTLELGDSALYLCASSLTTSGSYEQFFGPGTRLTVL.

The rearrangement joins TRBV18 to TRBJ1-5; D is possibly TRBD1 (5 bases). The V gene's germline CDR1 is KGHSH and CDR2 LQKENI. Deletions cut 5 bases from V and 3 bases from J, with 8 bases between. The CDR3 loop spans 13 amino acids. CDR3 in amino acids: CASSSRDNQPQHF. CDR3 nucleotide sequence: TGTGCCAGCTCAAGCAGGGACAATCAGCCCCAGCATTTT.

This chain links TRBV4-1 with TRBJ1-4; 8 bases map to TRBD1. V dropped 4 bases and J dropped 3; count of bases not matched to a gene: 7. CDR3 length equals 16 residues. Germline CDR1 and CDR2: MGHRA and YSYEKL. CDR3 DNA: TGCGCCAGCAGCCCGACAGGGGTGGCAGCTAATGAAAAACTGTTTTTT. Its protein product is CASSPTGVAANEKLFF.

As DNA, the CDR3 is TGTGCCAGCAGTGCTCCGGGACAGGGGGTGAATCAGCCCCAGCATTTT. It yields the protein CASSAPGQGVNQPQHF. V and J are TRBV6-1 and TRBJ1-5, with 11 bases matching TRBD1. Trimming cost V 4 bases and J 4 bases; bases outside gene matches: 6. This CDR3 is 16 amino acids long. The germline V gene has CDR1 MNHNS and CDR2 SASEGT.

The J gene is TRBJ2-4, the V gene TRBV2; TRBD2 agrees at 13 bases. Per the germline V gene, CDR1 is SNHLY and CDR2 is FYNNEI. The CDR3 has 16 amino acids. J lost 0 bases, V lost 7 bases, and 3 bases had no gene match. The CDR3 DNA sequence: TGTGCCAGCACCGGGACTAGCGGGATAGCCAAAAACATTCAGTACTTC. Translation gives CASTGTSGIAKNIQYF. The full variable domain, completed using reference TRBV2 and TRBJ2-4, is EPEVTQTPSHQVTQMGQEVILRCVPISNHLYFYWYRQILGQKVEFLVSFYNNEISEKSEIFDDQFSVERPDGSNFTLKIRSTKLEDSAMYFCASTGTSGIAKNIQYFGAGTRLSVL.

J is TRBJ1-2 and V is TRBV19; D remains unclear. The CDR3 has 15 residues. Germline V gives CDR1 LNHDA, CDR2 SQIVND (reference sequence). The V gene lost 3 bases and the J gene lost 4 bases, with 15 bases spanning the gap. CDR3 coding DNA: TGTGCCAGTAGTATGGGCAGTCCTATCCTCTATGGCTACACCTTC. It encodes CASSMGSPILYGYTF.

This clone has a single count. This chain links TRBV5-4 with TRBJ2-1; 11 bases map to TRBD2. Germline V gives CDR1 SGHNT, CDR2 YYREEE (reference sequence). V dropped 1 base and J dropped 5; count of bases not matched to a gene: 5. This CDR3 has 16 amino acids. The CDR3, as DNA: TGTGCCAGCAGCTTGACAAAACTAGCGGGGGACAATGAGCAGTTCTTC. The encoded protein is CASSLTKLAGDNEQFF.

The chain employs TRBV11-2 and TRBJ2-7, with 10 positions matching TRBD1. Germline V gene lookup returns CDR1 SGHAT and CDR2 FQNNGV. J was trimmed by 5 bases and V by 5 bases; bases with no gene match: 6. The CDR3 loop spans 14 amino acids. The CDR3 coding sequence is TGTGCCAGCAGCCTCCAGGACAGGGGGGACGAGCAGTACTTC. It encodes CASSLQDRGDEQYF.

The V gene is TRBV6-1, the J gene TRBJ1-4; no clear D gene. Per germline, CDR1 MNHNS and CDR2 SASEGT. The CDR3 spans 14 residues. V was shortened by 8 bases and J by 8 bases, with 18 bases between the two germline ends. CDR3 DNA: TGTGCCAGCGAGATGTCACTGGGGAGGGAAAAACTGTTTTTT. This translates into CASEMSLGREKLFF.

V is TRBV5-1 and J is TRBJ1-3, with 8 positions matching TRBD1. CDR3 length: 15 amino acids. The J segment lost 4 bases and the V segment lost 4 bases, leaving 7 bases of the junction unmatched. The germline V gene encodes CDR1 SGHRS and CDR2 YFSETQ. Written as DNA, the CDR3 is TGCGCCAGCAGCACCCAGGGGGCGCGAGGAAACACCATATATTTT. Translating it yields CASSTQGARGNTIYF.

V is TRBV6-1 and J is TRBJ1-3, with 11 bases that match TRBD1. Trimming took 4 bases from V and 8 from J; bases not matched to a gene: 13. This CDR3 is 17 amino acids long. Germline values: CDR1 MNHNS, CDR2 SASEGT. CDR3 sequence reads: CASSGTLWTGGMDTIYF. DNA of the CDR3: TGTGCCAGCAGTGGAACTTTATGGACAGGGGGCATGGACACCATATATTTT.

This clone is a singleton in its sample. The chain recombines TRBV6-5 with TRBJ2-5; TRBD2 matches at 12 bases. Judging by the DNA end, TRBJ2-7 fits better; the J call may be wrong. Germline lookup yields CDR1 MNHEY and CDR2 SVGAGI. This CDR3 has 14 amino acids. The CDR3 is CASSRLAGAYEQYF. For the CDR3, the DNA is TGTGCCAGCAGTAGACTAGCGGGAGCGTACGAGCAGTACTTC.

The chain links TRBV20-1 to TRBJ2-3, with D possibly TRBD1 on 5 matching bases. This CDR3 has 11 residues. Germline values: CDR1 DFQATT, CDR2 SNEGSKA (reference sequence). With 6 bases removed from V and 5 bases from J, the gap between germline ends came to 9 bases. The CDR3 reads CSATDRDTQYF. The CDR3 coding sequence is TGCAGTGCGACCGACAGAGATACGCAGTATTTT.

The V gene is TRBV28, the J gene TRBJ2-3, with 14 bases lining up with TRBD2. This CDR3 has 18 amino acids. CDR1 is MDHEN and CDR2 is SYDVKM in the germline V gene. Germline trimming cut 6 bases from V and 4 bases from J; bases unmatched to any gene: 12. The CDR3 DNA is TGTGCCAGCAGCTCCCCCGGGACTAGCGGGAGAGTGGCAGATACGCAGTATTTT. Its translation is CASSSPGTSGRVADTQYF.

This chain uses TRBV27 with TRBJ2-3; 10 positions agree with TRBD2. Trimming removed 10 bases from V and 4 bases from J; junction bases left unmatched: 8. The CDR3 has 14 residues. Germline-derived CDR1 and CDR2 are MNHEY and SMNVEV (reference sequence). This CDR3 reads CATQASGGSDTQYF. The CDR3 DNA reads as TGTGCCACCCAGGCTAGCGGGGGCTCAGATACGCAGTATTTT.

In DNA, the CDR3 is TGCGCCAGCAGTGAGTCGTTGAGGGGGCAAGGCTCCTACGAGCAGTACTTC. As protein: CASSESLRGQGSYEQYF. The chain recombines TRBV10-1 with TRBJ2-7, with 7 nucleotides matching TRBD1. Germline loops: CDR1 WNHNN, CDR2 SYGVQD (reference sequence). V trimming: 0 bases; J trimming: 0 bases; junction bases outside the gene matches: 8. The CDR3 consists of 17 residues.

This clone is a singleton in its sample. This chain joins TRBV5-1 and TRBJ2-7; D unclear. Germline lookup yields CDR1 SGHRS and CDR2 YFSETQ. The CDR3 totals 14 residues. The ends were cut back, 5 bases at V and 1 base at J, with 13 bases in the middle. CDR3 nucleotides: TGCGCCAGCAGGGCGAGTCACGGGTCCTACGAGCAGTACTTC. Translating it yields CASRASHGSYEQYF.

The J gene is TRBJ2-1, the V gene TRBV27, with 9 bases lining up with TRBD1. Germline CDR1 reads MNHEY; CDR2 reads SMNVEV (reference sequence). Trimming took 5 bases from V and 6 from J; bases not matched to a gene: 11. The CDR3 contains 16 residues. The CDR3 spells CASSPRGQGEVNEQFF. DNA of the CDR3: TGTGCCAGCAGTCCCCGGGGACAGGGTGAGGTCAATGAGCAGTTCTTC.

The chain employs TRBV9 and TRBJ2-5; 11 nucleotides match TRBD2. Trimming removed 0 bases from V and 5 bases from J; junction bases left unmatched: 3. Germline CDR1 is SGDLS and CDR2 is YYNGEE. The CDR3 is 15 amino acids. CDR3 sequence: CASSVAVAGGETQYF. For the CDR3, the DNA is TGTGCCAGCAGCGTAGCGGTAGCGGGAGGGGAGACCCAGTACTTC.

The chain carries TRBV5-1 and TRBJ2-7; TRBD2 agrees at 13 bases. After removal of 4 bases from V and 2 bases from J, the junction contained 6 bases not matched to a gene. The CDR3 length is 16 residues. The germline CDR1 and CDR2 sequences are SGHRS and YFSETQ. CDR3 bases: TGCGCCAGCAGCATTGGGACTAGCGGGGTCACCTACGAGCAGTACTTC. Its translation is CASSIGTSGVTYEQYF.

The chain couples TRBV21-1 to TRBJ1-5; no DNA check was done on the table's D call, TRBD1. TRBV21-1 has pseudogene status. The CDR3 covers 15 residues. CDR3 bases: TGTGCCAGCAGCGTCCGGACAGGGATTCGTCAGCCCCAGCATTTT. Protein: CASSVRTGIRQPQHF.